The 25 T cell receptor beta chains below all came from one sample that was sequenced in a study of sequential checkpoint blockade in melanoma. TCRdb keeps only in-frame clones here, not all; method: immunoSEQ multiplex PCR. Among some 30,000 clones listed, roughly 84% were seen once. Treatment described: randomized to nivolumab then ipilimumab (arm A) or the reverse (arm B). This specimen consisted of CD8+ T cells sorted from blood (inferred from file names), obtained from a patient given nivolumab and ipilimumab in sequence. The receptors shown here come from a human donor with melanoma.

CDR3 DNA sequence: TGTGCCAGCAGCGGAGGGTCCGGGGAGCTGTTTTTT. It encodes CASSGGSGELFF. The V call is TRBV9, the J call TRBJ2-2; possible D gene TRBD2, 5 bases. The CDR3 has 12 residues. Germline CDR1 SGDLS, CDR2 YYNGEE. Trimming removed 3 bases at V and 6 bases at J, with 6 bases between.

A remark on this clone: The sample has other DNA sequences that encode this CDR3 too. The rearrangement links TRBV27 to TRBJ2-1, with TRBD2 as a possible D gene (5 bases). The CDR3 has 14 amino acids. Per the germline V gene, CDR1 is MNHEY and CDR2 is SMNVEV (reference sequence). The germline V and J ends were trimmed by 2 bases and 7 bases, with 12 bases remaining between them. The CDR3 spells CASSLRLAGNEQFF. The CDR3 coding sequence is TGTGCCAGCAGTTTACGGCTAGCCGGGAATGAGCAGTTCTTC.

This clone was observed a few times. The rearrangement links TRBV9 to TRBJ1-5; D is perhaps TRBD1 (5 bases). V was pared by 0 bases and J by 11 bases, with 12 bases between. The CDR3 is 13 residues long. Germline lookup yields CDR1 SGDLS and CDR2 YYNGEE. Written as DNA, the CDR3 is TGTGCCAGCAGCGTAGGGAATAAAGGGGCCCAGCATTTT. Translating gives CASSVGNKGAQHF.

V is TRBV4-3 and J is TRBJ2-5, with D perhaps matching TRBD2 (5 bases). CDR1 is LGHNA and CDR2 is YSLEER in the germline V gene. The CDR3 extends over 16 amino acids. V was clipped by 0 bases and J by 4 bases, with 15 bases between them. The CDR3 DNA reads TGCGCCAGCAGCCAAGATGGAAGACGGGGTACAGAGACCCAGTACTTC. Its translation: CASSQDGRRGTETQYF.

The J gene is TRBJ1-2, the V gene TRBV4-1; TRBD1 agrees at 9 bases. Germline V CDR1 and CDR2: MGHRA, YSYEKL. This CDR3 spans 13 amino acids. Unmatched junction bases numbered 3, after V lost 4 bases and J lost 6 bases. The CDR3 sequence: CASSLGQGNGYTF. The DNA for the CDR3 is TGCGCCAGCAGCCTGGGACAGGGAAATGGCTACACCTTC.

The chain uses TRBV4-3 and TRBJ1-1; TRBD1 matches 7 bases. Germline V gene sequence: CDR1 LGHNA, CDR2 YSLEER. Losses at the gene ends were 4 bases for V and 0 bases for J; bases not matched to a gene: 2. This CDR3 spans 14 amino acids. The CDR3 reads CASSPGQLNTEAFF. In DNA form, the CDR3 reads TGCGCCAGCAGCCCGGGACAGTTGAACACTGAAGCTTTCTTT.

The rearrangement links TRBV27 to TRBJ2-4; D may be TRBD2 (5 bases). The V gene's germline CDR1 is MNHEY and CDR2 SMNVEV (reference sequence). The CDR3 runs 13 residues. V was trimmed by 3 bases and J by 5 bases, leaving 8 bases between them. The CDR3 nucleotides read TGTGCCAGCAGTTTCCTGGGAGAAAACATTCAGTACTTC. It is translated as CASSFLGENIQYF.

This sequence joins TRBV9 and TRBJ2-1; 8 positions agree with TRBD1. This CDR3 contains 13 residues. After removal of 3 bases from V and 8 bases from J, the junction contained 4 bases not matched to a gene. Germline-derived CDR1 and CDR2 are SGDLS and YYNGEE. CDR3 region: CASSGQGWDEQFF. The DNA for the CDR3 is TGTGCCAGCAGCGGACAGGGGTGGGATGAGCAGTTCTTC.

This clone was found once. The chain recombines TRBV28 with TRBJ2-7; TRBD2 matches at 11 bases. Germline V gives CDR1 MDHEN, CDR2 SYDVKM. J lost 2 bases, V lost 4 bases, and 10 bases had no gene match. The length of the CDR3 is 17 residues. CDR3 sequence: CASSSNQLAGVAYEQYF. The DNA of the CDR3 is TGTGCCAGCAGTTCCAACCAACTAGCGGGAGTCGCCTACGAGCAGTACTTC.

V is TRBV27 and J is TRBJ2-5; D is possibly TRBD1 (5 bases). The end of the DNA aligns better with TRBJ2-7, so the J call may be wrong. The V gene's germline CDR1 is MNHEY and CDR2 SMNVEV (reference sequence). The CDR3 extends over 14 amino acids. The CDR3 spells CASSPVGAPSEQYF. The CDR3 coding sequence is TGTGCCAGCAGTCCCGTAGGGGCCCCCTCCGAGCAGTACTTC.

This clone appeared a single time. The J gene is TRBJ2-7, the V gene TRBV19; 8 positions agree with TRBD1. Germline V lookup: CDR1 LNHDA, CDR2 SQIVND (reference sequence). The V segment lost 6 bases and the J segment 6 bases; nucleotides outside the gene matches: 10. This CDR3 contains 14 residues. CDR3 nucleotides: TGTGCCAGTAGGGACAGGGTGACAAGGGGCGAGCAGTACTTC. It codes for CASRDRVTRGEQYF. The whole variable domain, filled in from reference TRBV19 and TRBJ2-7, reads DGGITQSPKYLFRKEGQNVTLSCEQNLNHDAMYWYRQDPGQGLRLIYYSQIVNDFQKGDIAEGYSVSREKKESFPLTVTSAQKNPTAFYLCASRDRVTRGEQYFGPGTRLTVT.

CDR3 residues: CASSYLTHGEQYF. The CDR3 DNA reads TGTGCCAGCAGTTATTTAACTCACGGCGAGCAGTACTTC. V usage is TRBV6-6 and J usage is TRBJ2-7; D is uncertain. Trimming removed 3 bases from V and 6 bases from J, with 12 bases in between. The CDR3 covers 13 residues. Germline CDR1 is MNHNY and CDR2 is SVGAGI (reference sequence).

The genes are TRBV27 and TRBJ2-5, with 7 bases fitting TRBD2. The J call is doubtful: the DNA matches TRBJ2-7 better. The CDR3 is 13 residues long. Germline loops: CDR1 MNHEY, CDR2 SMNVEV (reference sequence). The CDR3 is CASGQLASYEQYF. For the CDR3, the DNA is TGTGCCAGCGGGCAACTAGCGAGCTACGAGCAGTACTTC.

This clone was detected a few times. This chain joins TRBV7-9 and TRBJ1-5, with D possibly matching TRBD1 (5 bases). The CDR3 loop spans 14 amino acids. Trimming cost V 3 bases and J 4 bases, with 10 bases left between them. The germline gives CDR1 SEHNR, CDR2 FQNEAQ (reference sequence). CDR3 nucleotides: TGTGCCAGCAGCTTCGCGGGGGGGAATCAGCCCCAGCATTTT. Encoded protein: CASSFAGGNQPQHF.

CDR3 region: CAWSVRTGEEGLFF. CDR3 DNA: TGTGCCTGGAGTGTACGGACAGGGGAAGAGGGTCTGTTTTTT. The chain recombines TRBV30 with TRBJ2-2; 9 bases line up with TRBD1. V lost 0 bases to trimming and J lost 14 bases; unmatched junction nucleotides: 10. Germline V lookup: CDR1 GTSNPN, CDR2 SVGIG (reference sequence). The CDR3 length is 14 residues.

The V call is TRBV19, the J call TRBJ2-1; D might be TRBD2 (5 bases). CDR1 is LNHDA, CDR2 SQIVND, per germline (reference sequence). CDR3 length: 13 amino acids. V was clipped by 5 bases and J by 5 bases, with 10 bases between them. The CDR3 loop reads CASSEGPHNEQFF. In DNA form, the CDR3 reads TGTGCCAGTAGTGAGGGTCCCCACAATGAGCAGTTCTTC.

The chain couples TRBV4-2 to TRBJ1-1; D gene uncertain. The V gene lost 1 base and the J gene lost 5 bases, with 11 bases spanning the gap. Looked up from germline, CDR1 is LGHNA and CDR2 is YNFKEQ. The CDR3 runs 14 residues. CDR3 sequence reads: CASSQVMGGTEAFF. CDR3 nucleotide sequence: TGTGCCAGCAGCCAAGTTATGGGAGGGACTGAAGCTTTCTTT.

V usage is TRBV11-3 and J usage is TRBJ2-7, with TRBD1 matching over 7 bases. Unmatched junction bases numbered 10, after V lost 5 bases and J lost 3 bases. The CDR3 runs 15 residues. CDR1 and CDR2 from the germline V gene are SGHNT and YENEEA. CDR3 nucleotides: TGTGCCAGCAGCGAGGGACAGAATTCCTTCTACGAGCAGTACTTC. Encoded protein: CASSEGQNSFYEQYF. Combining the CDR3 with reference TRBV11-3 and TRBJ2-7 gives the whole variable domain EAGVVQSPRYKIIEKKQPVAFWCNPISGHNTLYWYLQNLGQGPELLIRYENEEAVDDSQLPKDRFSAERLKGVDSTLKIQPAELGDSAVYLCASSEGQNSFYEQYFGPGTRLTVT.

The genes are TRBV2 and TRBJ2-3; the match to TRBD2 covers 7 bases. The CDR3 has 16 amino acids. V was clipped by 3 bases and J by 3 bases; unmatched bases: 9. Per the germline V gene, CDR1 is SNHLY and CDR2 is FYNNEI. CDR3 region: CASSEGSGGSTDTQYF. Written as DNA, the CDR3 is TGTGCCAGCAGTGAGGGGTCGGGCGGGAGTACAGATACGCAGTATTTT.

This clone was counted only a few times. CDR3 sequence reads: CASSERTGGSEKLFF. In DNA form, the CDR3 reads TGTGCCAGCAGTGAAAGGACAGGGGGGAGTGAAAAACTGTTTTTT. The chain employs TRBV6-1 and TRBJ1-4; TRBD1 matches 10 bases. J was trimmed by 7 bases and V by 2 bases; bases with no gene match: 4. The CDR3 loop spans 15 amino acids. Germline assignment: CDR1 MNHNS and CDR2 SASEGT.

J is TRBJ1-2 and V is TRBV12-5; possible D gene TRBD1, 6 bases. This CDR3 contains 14 residues. Per the germline V gene, CDR1 is LGHNT and CDR2 is FRNRAP. V was shortened by 3 bases and J by 0 bases, with 8 bases between the two germline ends. The CDR3 region is CASGLQGTNYGYTF. The CDR3 DNA is TGTGCTAGTGGTTTACAGGGTACTAACTATGGCTACACCTTC.

The chain is built from TRBV6-6 and TRBJ1-1, with a tentative D call TRBD1 (5 bases). V was cut by 1 base and J by 2 bases, with 8 bases left in between. The CDR3 loop spans 14 amino acids. Per the germline V gene, CDR1 is MNHNY and CDR2 is SVGAGI (reference sequence). The CDR3 nucleotides are TGTGCCAGCAGTTACTGGCAGGGAAACACTGAAGCTTTCTTT. Amino acids: CASSYWQGNTEAFF.

The gene calls are TRBV30 and TRBJ1-2; 7 nucleotides match TRBD1. V dropped 2 bases and J dropped 6; count of bases not matched to a gene: 6. CDR3 length: 13 amino acids. CDR1 and CDR2 from the germline V gene are GTSNPN and SVGIG (reference sequence). The CDR3: CAWSSTGEDGYTF. Written as DNA, the CDR3 is TGTGCCTGGAGTTCTACAGGGGAGGATGGCTACACCTTC.

V gene TRBV10-1 combines with J gene TRBJ2-7; D is perhaps TRBD2 (7 bases). The CDR3 has 13 residues. V was clipped by 3 bases and J by 5 bases, with 11 bases between them. The V gene's germline CDR1 is WNHNN and CDR2 SYGVQD (reference sequence). CDR3 in DNA: TGCGCCAGCAGTGACCGGGGGGCCGACGAGCAGTACTTC. Its translation: CASSDRGADEQYF.

The chain has TRBV5-6 and TRBJ2-1; tentative D call: TRBD2 (5 bases). This CDR3 is 16 amino acids long. Trimming took off 0 bases at V and 7 bases at J, with 17 bases between the two ends. Germline values: CDR1 SGHDT, CDR2 YYEEEE. The CDR3 spells CASSLALWETGNEQFF. The CDR3 region has the DNA TGTGCCAGCAGCTTGGCTCTGTGGGAGACGGGGAATGAGCAGTTCTTC. Filled out from reference TRBV5-6 and TRBJ2-1, the complete variable domain reads DAGVTQSPTHLIKTRGQQVTLRCSPKSGHDTVSWYQQALGQGPQFIFQYYEEEERQRGNFPDRFSGHQFPNYSSELNVNALLLGDSALYLCASSLALWETGNEQFFGPGTRLTVL.